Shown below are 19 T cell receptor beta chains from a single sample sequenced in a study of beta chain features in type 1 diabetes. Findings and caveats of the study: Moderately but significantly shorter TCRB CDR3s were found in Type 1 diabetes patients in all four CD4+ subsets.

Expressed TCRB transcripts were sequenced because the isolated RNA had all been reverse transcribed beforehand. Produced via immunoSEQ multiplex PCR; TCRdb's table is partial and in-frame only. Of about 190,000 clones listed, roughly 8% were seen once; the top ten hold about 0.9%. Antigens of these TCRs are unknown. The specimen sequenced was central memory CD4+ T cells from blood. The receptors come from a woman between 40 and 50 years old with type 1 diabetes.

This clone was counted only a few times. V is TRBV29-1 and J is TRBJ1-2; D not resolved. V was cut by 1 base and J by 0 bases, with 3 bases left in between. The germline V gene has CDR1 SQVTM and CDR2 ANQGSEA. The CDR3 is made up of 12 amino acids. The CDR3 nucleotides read TGCAGCGTTGAAGCAGCTAACTATGGCTACACCTTC. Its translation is CSVEAANYGYTF. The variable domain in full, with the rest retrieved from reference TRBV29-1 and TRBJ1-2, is SAVISQKPSRDICQRGTSLTIQCQVDSQVTMMFWYRQQPGQSLTLIATANQGSEATYESGFVIDKFPISRPNLTFSTLTVSNMSPEDSSIYLCSVEAANYGYTFGSGTRLTVV.

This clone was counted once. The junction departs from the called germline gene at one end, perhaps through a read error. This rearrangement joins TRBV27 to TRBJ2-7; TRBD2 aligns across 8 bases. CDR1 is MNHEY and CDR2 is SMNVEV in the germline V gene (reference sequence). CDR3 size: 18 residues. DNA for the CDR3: TGTGCCAACAGTTCTGTAGGGCTGGGACTAGGGGAATTCTACGAGCAGTACTTC. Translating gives CANSSVGLGLGEFYEQYF.

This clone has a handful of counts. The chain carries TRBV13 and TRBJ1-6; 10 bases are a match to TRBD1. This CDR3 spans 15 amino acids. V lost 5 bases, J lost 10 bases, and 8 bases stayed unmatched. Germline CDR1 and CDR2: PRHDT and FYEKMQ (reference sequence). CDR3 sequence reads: CASSTGQGTKSPLHF. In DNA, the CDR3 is TGTGCCAGCAGCACGGGACAGGGGACGAAATCACCCCTCCACTTT.

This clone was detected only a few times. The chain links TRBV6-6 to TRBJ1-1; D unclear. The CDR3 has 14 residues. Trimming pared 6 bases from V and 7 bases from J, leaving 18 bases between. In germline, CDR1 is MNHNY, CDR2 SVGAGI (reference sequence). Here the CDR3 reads CASSEPKQVDEAFF. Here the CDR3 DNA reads TGTGCCAGCAGCGAACCCAAGCAGGTAGATGAAGCTTTCTTT.

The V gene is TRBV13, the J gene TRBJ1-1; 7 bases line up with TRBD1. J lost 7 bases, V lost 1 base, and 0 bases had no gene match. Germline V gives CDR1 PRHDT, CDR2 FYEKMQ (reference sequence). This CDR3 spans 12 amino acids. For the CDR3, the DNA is TGTGCCAGCAGCTTAGCAGGGGGTGAAGCTTTCTTT. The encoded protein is CASSLAGGEAFF.

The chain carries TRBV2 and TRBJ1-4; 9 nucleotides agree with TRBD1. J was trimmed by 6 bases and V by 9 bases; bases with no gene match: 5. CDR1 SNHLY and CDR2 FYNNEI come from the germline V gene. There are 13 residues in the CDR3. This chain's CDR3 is CASIRDRDEKLFF. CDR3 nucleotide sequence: TGTGCCAGTATCCGGGACAGGGATGAAAAACTGTTTTTT. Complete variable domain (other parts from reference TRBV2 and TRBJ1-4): EPEVTQTPSHQVTQMGQEVILRCVPISNHLYFYWYRQILGQKVEFLVSFYNNEISEKSEIFDDQFSVERPDGSNFTLKIRSTKLEDSAMYFCASIRDRDEKLFFGSGTQLSVL.

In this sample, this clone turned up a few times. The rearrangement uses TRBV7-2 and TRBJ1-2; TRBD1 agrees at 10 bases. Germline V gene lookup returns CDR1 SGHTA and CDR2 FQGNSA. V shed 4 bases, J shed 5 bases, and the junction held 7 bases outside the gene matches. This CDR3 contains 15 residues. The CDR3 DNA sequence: TGTGCCAGCAGCTCCCCGGACAGGGGGGAATATGGCTACACCTTC. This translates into CASSSPDRGEYGYTF.

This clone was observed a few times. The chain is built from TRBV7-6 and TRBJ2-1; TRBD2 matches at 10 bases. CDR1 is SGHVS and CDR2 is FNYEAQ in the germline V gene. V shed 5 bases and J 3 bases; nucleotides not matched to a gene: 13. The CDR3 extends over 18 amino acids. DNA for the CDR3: TGTGCCAGCAGCCCACGGACTAGCGGTGACTTGGGCTACAATGAGCAGTTCTTC. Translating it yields CASSPRTSGDLGYNEQFF.

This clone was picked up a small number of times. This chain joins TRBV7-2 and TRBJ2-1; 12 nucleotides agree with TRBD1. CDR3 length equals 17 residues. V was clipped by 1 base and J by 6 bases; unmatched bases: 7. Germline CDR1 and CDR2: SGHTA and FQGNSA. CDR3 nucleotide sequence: TGTGCCAGCAGCTTAGATTCCGGGACAGGGGGCATCAATGAGCAGTTCTTC. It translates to CASSLDSGTGGINEQFF. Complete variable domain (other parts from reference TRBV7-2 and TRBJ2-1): GAGVSQSPSNKVTEKGKDVELRCDPISGHTALYWYRQSLGQGLEFLIYFQGNSAPDKSGLPSDRFSAERTGGSVSTLTIQRTQQEDSAVYLCASSLDSGTGGINEQFFGPGTRLTVL.

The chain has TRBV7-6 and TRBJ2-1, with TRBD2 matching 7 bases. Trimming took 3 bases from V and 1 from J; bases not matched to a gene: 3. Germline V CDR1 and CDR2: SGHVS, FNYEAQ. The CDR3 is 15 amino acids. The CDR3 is CASSLWGGSYNEQFF. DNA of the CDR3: TGTGCCAGCAGCTTGTGGGGGGGATCCTACAATGAGCAGTTCTTC. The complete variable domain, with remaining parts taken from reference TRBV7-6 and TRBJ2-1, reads GAGVSQSPRYKVTKRGQDVALRCDPISGHVSLYWYRQALGQGPEFLTYFNYEAQQDKSGLPNDRFSAERPEGSISTLTIQRTEQRDSAMYRCASSLWGGSYNEQFFGPGTRLTVL.

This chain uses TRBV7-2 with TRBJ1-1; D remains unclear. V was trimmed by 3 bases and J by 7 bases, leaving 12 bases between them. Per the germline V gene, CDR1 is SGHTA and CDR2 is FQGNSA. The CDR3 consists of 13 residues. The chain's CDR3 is CASSFQAELEAFF. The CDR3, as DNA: TGTGCCAGCAGCTTTCAAGCTGAACTTGAAGCTTTCTTT.

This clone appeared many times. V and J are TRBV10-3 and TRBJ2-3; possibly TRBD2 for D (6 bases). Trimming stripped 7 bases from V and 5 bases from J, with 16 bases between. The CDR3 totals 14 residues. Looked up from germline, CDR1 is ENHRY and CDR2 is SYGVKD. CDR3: CAITASTEGDTQYF. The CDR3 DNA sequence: TGTGCCATCACAGCCTCAACGGAGGGAGATACGCAGTATTTT.

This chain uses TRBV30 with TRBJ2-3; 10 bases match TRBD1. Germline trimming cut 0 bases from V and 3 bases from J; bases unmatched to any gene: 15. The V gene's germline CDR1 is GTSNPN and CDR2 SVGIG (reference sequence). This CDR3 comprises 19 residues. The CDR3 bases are TGTGCCTGGAGTGTTGGGACTATCCGACAGGGGGCACGGACAGATACGCAGTATTTT. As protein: CAWSVGTIRQGARTDTQYF.

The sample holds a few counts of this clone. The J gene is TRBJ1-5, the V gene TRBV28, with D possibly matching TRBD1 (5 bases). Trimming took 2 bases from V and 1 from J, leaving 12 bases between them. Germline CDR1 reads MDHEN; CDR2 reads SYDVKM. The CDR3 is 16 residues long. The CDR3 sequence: CASSLRPGISNQPQHF. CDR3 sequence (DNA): TGTGCCAGCAGTTTACGTCCAGGGATAAGCAATCAGCCCCAGCATTTT.

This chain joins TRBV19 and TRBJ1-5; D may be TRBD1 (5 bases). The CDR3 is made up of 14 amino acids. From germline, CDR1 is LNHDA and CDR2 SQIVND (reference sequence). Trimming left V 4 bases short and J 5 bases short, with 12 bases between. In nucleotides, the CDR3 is TGTGCCAGTAGTAAGACGCAGGGTCATCAGCCCCAGCATTTT. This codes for CASSKTQGHQPQHF.

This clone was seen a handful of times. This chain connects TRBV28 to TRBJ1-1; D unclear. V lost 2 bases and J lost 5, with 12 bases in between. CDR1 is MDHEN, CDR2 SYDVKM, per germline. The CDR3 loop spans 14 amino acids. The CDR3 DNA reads TGTGCCAGCAGTTTAGGCGGGAGCGGGACTGAAGCTTTCTTT. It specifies CASSLGGSGTEAFF.

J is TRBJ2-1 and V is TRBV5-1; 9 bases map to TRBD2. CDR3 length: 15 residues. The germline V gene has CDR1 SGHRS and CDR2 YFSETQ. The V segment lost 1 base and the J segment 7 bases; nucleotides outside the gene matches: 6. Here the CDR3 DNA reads TGCGCCAGCAGCTTGATAGCGGGAGATAGAAATGAGCAGTTCTTC. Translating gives CASSLIAGDRNEQFF.

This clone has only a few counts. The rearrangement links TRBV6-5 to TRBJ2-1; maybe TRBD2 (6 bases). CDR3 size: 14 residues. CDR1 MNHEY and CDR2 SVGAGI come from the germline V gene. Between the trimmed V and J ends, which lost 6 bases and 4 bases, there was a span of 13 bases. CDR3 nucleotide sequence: TGTGCCAGCAGCCAGGGACTGCCATACAATGAGCAGTTCTTC. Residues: CASSQGLPYNEQFF.

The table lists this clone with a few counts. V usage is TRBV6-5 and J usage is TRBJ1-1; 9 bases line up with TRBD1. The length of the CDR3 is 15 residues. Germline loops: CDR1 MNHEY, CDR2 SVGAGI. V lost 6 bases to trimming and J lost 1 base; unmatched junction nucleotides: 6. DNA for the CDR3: TGTGCCAGCAGACGGACAGGGGTCGGGAACACTGAAGCTTTCTTT. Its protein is CASRRTGVGNTEAFF.